The 24 T cell receptor beta chains listed next were all sequenced from one sample in a study of PD-1 blockade in classical Hodgkin lymphoma. Every patient was affected by relapse after autologous stem cell transplantation, while exposure to brentuximab vedotin was not uniform. Negative magnetic selection isolated CD4+ T cells from thawed PBMCs. Libraries were prepared by immunoSEQ multiplex PCR; TCRdb keeps only in-frame clonotypes and omits some of them. This sample has roughly 8,300 clones; approximately 77% occur once, and the top ten carry just under 7.5%. The sequences come from CD4+ T cells from blood, collected at baseline. All receptors derive from a human donor with classical Hodgkin lymphoma.

This clone was found a few times. The CDR3 sequence: CASSPDNQPQHF. DNA of the CDR3: TGTGCCAGCAGCCCAGACAATCAGCCCCAGCATTTT. This chain links TRBV2 with TRBJ1-5; D is ambiguous. The CDR3 covers 12 residues. Germline V gene lookup returns CDR1 SNHLY and CDR2 FYNNEI. The germline V and J ends were trimmed by 6 bases and 3 bases, with 6 bases remaining between them. The full variable domain, with the rest looked up from reference TRBV2 and TRBJ1-5, is EPEVTQTPSHQVTQMGQEVILRCVPISNHLYFYWYRQILGQKVEFLVSFYNNEISEKSEIFDDQFSVERPDGSNFTLKIRSTKLEDSAMYFCASSPDNQPQHFGDGTRLSIL.

The gene calls are TRBV20-1 and TRBJ2-3; D gene ambiguous. Germline V gene lookup returns CDR1 DFQATT and CDR2 SNEGSKA (reference sequence). V lost 6 bases to trimming and J lost 1 base, with 5 bases between them. CDR3 length: 11 residues. The CDR3 DNA sequence: TGCAGTGCAGACCGCACAGATACGCAGTATTTT. Encoded protein: CSADRTDTQYF.

In DNA form, the CDR3 reads TGTGCCAGCAGCCTTCAACAGGGACAGCCCCAGCATTTT. Translating gives CASSLQQGQPQHF. This chain uses TRBV6-1 with TRBJ1-5; perhaps TRBD1 as D (6 bases). V lost 6 bases and J lost 7, with 13 bases in between. CDR1 is MNHNS and CDR2 is SASEGT in the germline V gene. The CDR3 extends over 13 amino acids.

The sample holds a few counts of this clone. The chain links TRBV7-8 to TRBJ2-7, with TRBD1 matching 8 bases. The CDR3 totals 15 residues. V lost 6 bases to trimming and J lost 0 bases; unmatched junction nucleotides: 7. Germline V lookup: CDR1 SGHVS, CDR2 FQNEAQ. CDR3 DNA sequence: TGTGCCAGCAGTCGCTACACAGGGGGCTCCTACGAGCAGTACTTC. As protein: CASSRYTGGSYEQYF.

This clone was found once. The V and J genes are TRBV5-6 and TRBJ2-5; D is unclear. The CDR3 has 13 amino acids. The germline CDR1 and CDR2 sequences are SGHDT and YYEEEE. V gave up 0 bases and J gave up 1 base, with 4 bases separating them. CDR3: CASSLDPQETQYF. CDR3 coding DNA: TGTGCCAGCAGCTTGGATCCCCAAGAGACCCAGTACTTC.

The V and J genes are TRBV9 and TRBJ2-1; maybe TRBD1 (6 bases). The V and J ends lost 0 bases and 2 bases respectively, with 6 bases between them. This CDR3 contains 14 residues. CDR1 and CDR2 from the germline V gene are SGDLS and YYNGEE. CDR3 DNA: TGTGCCAGCAGCGTAGGGGGGCCCTACAATGAGCAGTTCTTC. Translating it yields CASSVGGPYNEQFF.

J is TRBJ2-7 and V is TRBV9; D uncertain. This CDR3 has 15 residues. CDR1 is SGDLS, CDR2 YYNGEE, per germline. The germline V and J ends were trimmed by 0 bases and 0 bases, with 10 bases remaining between them. This CDR3 is CASSVVGDPSYEQYF. The CDR3 nucleotides are TGTGCCAGCAGCGTAGTTGGCGACCCCTCCTACGAGCAGTACTTC.

The chain combines TRBV6-5 with TRBJ1-5; 12 bases map to TRBD1. Germline trimming cut 6 bases from V and 3 bases from J; bases unmatched to any gene: 3. This CDR3 comprises 15 residues. Germline V gene data show CDR1 as MNHEY and CDR2 as SVGAGI. The DNA of the CDR3 is TGTGCCAGCAGCTCGGGACAGGGGGCCAATCAGCCCCAGCATTTT. It encodes CASSSGQGANQPQHF.

The J gene is TRBJ1-6, the V gene TRBV28, with D perhaps matching TRBD1 (6 bases). Germline V CDR1 and CDR2: MDHEN, SYDVKM. The CDR3 sequence is 15 residues long. V shed 2 bases and J shed 6 bases, with 11 bases lying between them. CDR3 amino acids: CASSLRGAANSPLHF. The CDR3 DNA is TGTGCCAGCAGTTTACGGGGGGCGGCTAATTCACCCCTCCACTTT.

The chain combines TRBV7-9 with TRBJ2-7; TRBD2 matches 7 bases. J was trimmed by 5 bases and V by 5 bases; bases with no gene match: 0. Germline loops: CDR1 SEHNR, CDR2 FQNEAQ (reference sequence). The CDR3 spans 11 residues. The CDR3, as DNA: TGTGCCAGCAGCCGGGAGGACGAGCAGTACTTC. This encodes CASSREDEQYF.

The V gene is TRBV28, the J gene TRBJ1-1, with 7 bases that match TRBD1. The CDR3 sequence is 13 residues long. Per the germline V gene, CDR1 is MDHEN and CDR2 is SYDVKM. Trimming removed 6 bases from V and 7 bases from J; junction bases left unmatched: 8. As DNA, the CDR3 is TGTGCCAGCAGCCCTGGGACAGCCCATGAAGCTTTCTTT. Translation: CASSPGTAHEAFF.

CDR3 residues: CASSFFTLAKNIQYF. In DNA form, the CDR3 reads TGTGCCAGCAGCTTCTTTACCCTAGCCAAAAACATTCAGTACTTC. The chain employs TRBV5-5 and TRBJ2-4, with D unclear. Germline CDR1 reads SGHKS; CDR2 reads YYEKEE (reference sequence). The V and J ends lost 2 bases and 0 bases respectively, with 9 bases between them. This CDR3 contains 15 residues.

This chain joins TRBV4-3 and TRBJ1-2; D unclear. The CDR3 is 13 residues long. Trimming pared 0 bases from V and 7 bases from J, leaving 9 bases between. Germline values: CDR1 LGHNA, CDR2 YSLEER. CDR3 nucleotides: TGCGCCAGCAGCCAAGAACGAGACGGTGGCTACACCTTC. This sequence encodes CASSQERDGGYTF.

The gene calls are TRBV18 and TRBJ1-2, with D maybe TRBD1 (5 bases). In germline, CDR1 is KGHSH, CDR2 LQKENI. V gave up 8 bases and J gave up 2 bases, with 15 bases separating them. The CDR3 length is 14 residues. The CDR3 DNA follows: TGTGCCAGCCGTCCGGGACTTGGGAACTATGGCTACACCTTC. As protein: CASRPGLGNYGYTF.

The rearrangement uses TRBV28 and TRBJ2-7; TRBD1 matches at 9 bases. The CDR3 extends over 12 amino acids. The V and J ends lost 6 bases and 10 bases, in that order; junction bases with no gene match: 7. CDR1 and CDR2 (germline): MDHEN, SYDVKM. DNA of the CDR3: TGTGCCAGCAGCCCAGGGACAGGGTACCAGTACTTC. This encodes CASSPGTGYQYF. Full variable domain (missing parts from reference TRBV28 and TRBJ2-7): DVKVTQSSRYLVKRTGEKVFLECVQDMDHENMFWYRQDPGLGLRLIYFSYDVKMKEKGDIPEGYSVSREKKERFSLILESASTNQTSMYLCASSPGTGYQYFGPGTRLTVT.

The chain recombines TRBV28 with TRBJ1-5; 7 nucleotides agree with TRBD1. This CDR3 is 14 amino acids long. The ends lost 7 bases at V and 4 bases at J; junction bases unmatched: 7. Germline values: CDR1 MDHEN, CDR2 SYDVKM. As DNA, the CDR3 is TGTGCCAGCATTGCCGGGACAGCGAATCAGCCCCAGCATTTT. Translating gives CASIAGTANQPQHF. Full variable domain (missing parts from reference TRBV28 and TRBJ1-5): DVKVTQSSRYLVKRTGEKVFLECVQDMDHENMFWYRQDPGLGLRLIYFSYDVKMKEKGDIPEGYSVSREKKERFSLILESASTNQTSMYLCASIAGTANQPQHFGDGTRLSIL.

The V call is TRBV28, the J call TRBJ1-6, with TRBD1 matching over 9 bases. J was trimmed by 10 bases and V by 3 bases; bases with no gene match: 4. This CDR3 spans 14 amino acids. Germline CDR1 is MDHEN and CDR2 is SYDVKM. For the CDR3, the DNA is TGTGCCAGCAGTTTGGTACAGGGGGCCTCACCCCTCCACTTT. It specifies CASSLVQGASPLHF. Filled out from reference TRBV28 and TRBJ1-6, the complete variable domain reads DVKVTQSSRYLVKRTGEKVFLECVQDMDHENMFWYRQDPGLGLRLIYFSYDVKMKEKGDIPEGYSVSREKKERFSLILESASTNQTSMYLCASSLVQGASPLHFGNGTRLTVT.

This chain uses TRBV28 with TRBJ1-3; D call uncertain. The CDR3 runs 17 residues. Per the germline V gene, CDR1 is MDHEN and CDR2 is SYDVKM. Trimming removed 6 bases from V and 2 bases from J, with 20 bases in between. This chain's CDR3 is CASRSRNQRYPGNTIYF. The DNA of the CDR3 is TGTGCCAGCAGATCTCGCAACCAGAGGTATCCTGGAAACACCATATATTTT.

The chain carries TRBV4-3 and TRBJ1-3, with D tentatively TRBD1 (5 bases). The CDR3 consists of 16 residues. The V end was cut by 4 bases, the J end by 0 bases, with 13 bases between. Per germline, CDR1 LGHNA and CDR2 YSLEER. The CDR3 bases are TGCGCCAGCAGCCTCCACCTCGGGGGCTCTGGAAACACCATATATTTT. Translating gives CASSLHLGGSGNTIYF.

This chain joins TRBV18 and TRBJ1-1; D unclear. Germline CDR1 KGHSH, CDR2 LQKENI. V was pared by 3 bases and J by 1 base, with 6 bases between. This CDR3 has 13 amino acids. CDR3 in DNA: TGTGCCAGCTCACCGGCCGAGAACACTGAAGCTTTCTTT. Protein sequence: CASSPAENTEAFF.

The rearrangement links TRBV7-2 to TRBJ2-1; perhaps TRBD1 as D (6 bases). The CDR3 length is 15 residues. Trimming cost V 8 bases and J 5 bases, with 19 bases left between them. CDR1 is SGHTA, CDR2 FQGNSA, per germline. DNA of the CDR3: TGTGCCAGCGCCATCCGAGGGGACAACCACAATGAGCAGTTCTTC. This codes for CASAIRGDNHNEQFF.

The chain links TRBV5-1 to TRBJ1-4; D uncertain. The CDR3 loop spans 15 amino acids. Germline V gives CDR1 SGHRS, CDR2 YFSETQ. V was trimmed by 6 bases and J by 0 bases, leaving 12 bases between them. The CDR3 protein is CASTPSGSTNEKLFF. CDR3 in DNA: TGCGCCAGCACCCCCAGCGGATCAACTAATGAAAAACTGTTTTTT.

The chain recombines TRBV7-9 with TRBJ2-7, with D maybe TRBD1 (6 bases). Trimming took 5 bases from V and 3 from J, leaving 14 bases between them. Per the germline V gene, CDR1 is SEHNR and CDR2 is FQNEAQ (reference sequence). CDR3 length equals 14 residues. CDR3 protein: CASSPRDRLYEQYF. In nucleotides, the CDR3 is TGTGCCAGCAGCCCCCGAGACAGGCTCTACGAGCAGTACTTC.

This clone appeared a single time. V is TRBV4-3 and J is TRBJ2-2, with 7 bases lining up with TRBD1. J gave up 4 bases and V 3 bases, and 8 bases lay outside the gene matches. The CDR3 extends over 16 amino acids. CDR1 and CDR2 from the germline V gene are LGHNA and YSLEER. The CDR3 is CASSQGTVIGTGELFF. CDR3 in DNA: TGCGCCAGCAGCCAGGGGACAGTAATTGGCACCGGGGAGCTGTTTTTT.